Listed below are T cell receptor beta chains from one sample, sequenced in a study of response to subunit inactivated influenza vaccine. From the RT-PCR reads, TCRdb called clonotypes with MiXCR, one entry per CDR3 protein. The sample holds a few hundred thousand distinct CDR3 sequences, about 14% seen once. The specimen was PBMCs from blood, collected roughly 13 days after vaccination. These TCRs come from a man over 45 who received an inactivated influenza vaccine. The CDR3 runs from the conserved cysteine through the conserved F or W. The order of the fields is clone size, J gene, D gene, V gene, CDR3 protein, CDR3 DNA. The D gene is left open where the match is weak. Clone size is given for some rows only: seen once, a few or many times, or a class if the clone is expanded.

few,TRBJ2-3,TRBD2,TRBV20-1,CSASGGLAGGGTDTQYF,TGCAGTGCTAGTGGGGGACTAGCGGGAGGTGGGACAGATACGCAGTATTTT
many,TRBJ1-2,NA,TRBV7-9,CASSFGSGEYGYTF,TGTGCCAGCAGCTTTGGGAGCGGGGAATATGGCTACACCTTC
few,TRBJ2-7,TRBD2,TRBV9,CASSVTREGYEQYF,TGTGCCAGCAGCGTAACACGGGAGGGATACGAGCAGTACTTC
few,TRBJ2-3,TRBD2,TRBV5-1,CASSFLAGESTDTQYF,TGCGCCAGCAGCTTTCTAGCGGGGGAGAGCACAGATACGCAGTATTTT
once,TRBJ2-5,TRBD2,TRBV7-2,CASSTTSGGSETQYF,TGTGCCAGCAGCACGACTAGCGGGGGATCCGAGACCCAGTACTTC
NA,TRBJ2-5,TRBD2,TRBV6-1,CASSETSGSWETQYF,TGTGCCAGCAGTGAAACTAGCGGGAGTTGGGAGACCCAGTACTTC
many,TRBJ2-2,TRBD2,TRBV12-3/TRBV12-4,CASSFRRREGPTGELFF,TGTGCCAGCAGTTTTAGGAGGCGGGAGGGGCCAACCGGGGAGCTGTTTTTT
few,TRBJ2-1,NA,TRBV29-1,CSVKLQGGYNEQFF,TGCAGCGTTAAATTACAGGGTGGATACAATGAGCAGTTCTTC
NA,TRBJ2-7,NA,TRBV4-3,CASSQVGSGQPSYEQYF,TGCGCCAGCAGCCAAGTCGGGTCGGGGCAGCCTTCCTACGAGCAGTACTTC
NA,TRBJ2-1,TRBD1,TRBV5-6,CASSLRGQVYNEQFF,TGTGCCAGCAGCTTGCGGGGACAGGTCTACAATGAGCAGTTCTTC
NA,TRBJ2-4,NA,TRBV5-5,CASSLADMAKNIQYF,TGTGCCAGCAGTTTAGCGGACATGGCCAAAAACATTCAGTACTTC
many,TRBJ2-5,NA,TRBV29-1,CSVGGYQETQYF,TGCAGCGTTGGAGGCTACCAAGAGACCCAGTACTTC
few,TRBJ2-3,NA,TRBV7-3,CASSMTGGYADTQYF,TGTGCCAGCAGCATGACAGGAGGGTACGCAGATACGCAGTATTTT
many,TRBJ2-6,NA,TRBV20-1,CSARDLEAGANVLTF,TGCAGTGCTAGAGATCTCGAGGCGGGGGCCAACGTCCTGACTTTC
NA,TRBJ1-2,NA,TRBV28,CASTLGGQNYGYTF,TGTGCCAGCACCCTAGGAGGGCAGAACTATGGCTACACCTTC
NA,TRBJ2-1,TRBD2,TRBV5-5,CASSGHMGLAGSYNEQFF,TGTGCCAGCAGCGGGCACATGGGACTAGCGGGGTCCTACAATGAGCAGTTCTTC
NA,TRBJ2-1,NA,TRBV5-1,CASSLAVQSGNEQFF,TGCGCCAGCAGCTTGGCCGTACAGTCGGGCAATGAGCAGTTCTTC
NA,TRBJ2-1,NA,TRBV20-1,CSAALPTGLSLYPYNEQFF,TGCAGTGCTGCCCTCCCAACGGGGCTCTCCCTTTACCCCTACAATGAGCAGTTCTTC
NA,TRBJ1-5,TRBD1,TRBV7-9,CASSSSGQGSNQPQHF,TGTGCCAGCAGCTCCTCGGGACAGGGTTCCAATCAGCCCCAGCATTTT
once,TRBJ2-7,NA,TRBV6-4,CASSDSSWYEQYF,TGTGCCAGCAGTGACTCAAGCTGGTACGAGCAGTACTTC
NA,TRBJ2-1,TRBD2,TRBV29-1,CSVDIGTRDNEQFF,TGCAGCGTTGACATCGGGACTAGGGACAATGAGCAGTTCTTC
many,TRBJ1-2,NA,TRBV9,CASSVAPGVGHGYTF,TGTGCCAGCAGCGTAGCTCCTGGGGTCGGGCATGGCTACACCTTC
few,TRBJ2-3,NA,TRBV4-3,CASSQDLAGADTQYF,TGCGCCAGCAGCCAAGATTTGGCAGGGGCCGATACGCAGTATTTT
many,TRBJ2-5,TRBD1,TRBV5-1,CASSLARGSETQYF,TGCGCCAGCAGCTTGGCCAGGGGGAGTGAGACCCAGTACTTC
NA,TRBJ2-7,TRBD1,TRBV5-6,CASSSRQGTYEQYF,TGTGCCAGCAGCTCAAGACAGGGAACTTACGAGCAGTACTTC
NA,TRBJ2-3,TRBD1,TRBV3-1,CASSRYSPGQGASDTQYF,TGTGCCAGCAGCCGATATTCGCCGGGACAGGGGGCCTCAGATACGCAGTATTTT
NA,TRBJ2-1,TRBD2,TRBV7-2,CASSSASGAGNEQFF,TGTGCCAGCAGCTCTGCTAGCGGCGCGGGCAATGAGCAGTTCTTC
NA,TRBJ2-2,TRBD2,TRBV9,CASSVSGTSGSMTGELFF,TGTGCCAGCAGCGTCTCCGGGACTAGCGGGAGTATGACCGGGGAGCTGTTTTTT
few,TRBJ2-1,TRBD2,TRBV7-2,CASSPTWASGRNNEQFF,TGTGCCAGCAGCCCCACGTGGGCTAGCGGGAGGAACAATGAGCAGTTCTTC
NA,TRBJ2-2,TRBD1,TRBV7-9,CASVTGVTGELFF,TGTGCCAGCGTAACAGGGGTCACCGGGGAGCTGTTTTTT
once,TRBJ2-5,NA,TRBV18,CASSPSEGGRETQYF,TGTGCCAGCTCACCATCGGAGGGAGGAAGGGAGACCCAGTACTTC
NA,TRBJ1-2,NA,TRBV12-3/TRBV12-4,CASSYDRRGGYTF,TGTGCCAGCAGTTATGACAGGCGAGGAGGCTACACCTTC
NA,TRBJ1-1,NA,TRBV11-2,CASRRDLRGSGEAFF,TGTGCCAGCAGACGAGACCTCAGGGGAAGCGGTGAAGCTTTCTTT
NA,TRBJ2-2,NA,TRBV12-3/TRBV12-4,CASSLNRLSTGELFF,TGTGCCAGCAGTTTAAACAGGTTAAGCACCGGGGAGCTGTTTTTT
NA,TRBJ2-1,NA,TRBV10-3,CAISEGVNEQFF,TGTGCCATCAGTGAGGGTGTTAATGAGCAGTTCTTC
NA,TRBJ2-3,NA,TRBV18,CASSPPGGDTQYF,TGTGCCAGCTCACCACCTGGGGGGGATACGCAGTATTTT
few,TRBJ2-1,NA,TRBV12-3/TRBV12-4,CASTSSYRPHEQFF,TGTGCCAGCACTTCCTCGTACCGACCACATGAGCAGTTCTTC
NA,TRBJ2-2,NA,TRBV12-3/TRBV12-4,CASRIGTLNTGELFF,TGTGCCAGCAGGATAGGGACCCTTAACACCGGGGAGCTGTTTTTT
few,TRBJ1-1,TRBD1,TRBV5-1,CASSLEGTGRGAFF,TGCGCCAGCAGCTTGGAAGGGACAGGGAGAGGAGCTTTCTTT
NA,TRBJ2-5,NA,TRBV20-1,CSAPIRPGETQYF,TGCAGTGCGCCGATACGGCCCGGGGAGACCCAGTACTTC
NA,TRBJ2-3,TRBD2,TRBV20-1,CSARRTSGSDTQYF,TGCAGTGCTAGGAGGACTAGCGGTTCAGATACGCAGTATTTT
NA,TRBJ2-2,TRBD1,TRBV20-1,CSARAPSPPLQGANTGELFF,TGCAGTGCTAGAGCCCCCTCGCCACCGCTACAGGGGGCGAACACCGGGGAGCTGTTTTTT
few,TRBJ1-5,TRBD1,TRBV2,CASNRDRGIQPQHF,TGTGCCAGCAACCGGGACAGGGGTATACAGCCCCAGCATTTT
NA,TRBJ1-1,NA,TRBV12-3/TRBV12-4,CASSFRQLNTEAFF,TGTGCCAGCAGTTTTCGGCAGTTGAACACTGAAGCTTTCTTT
few,TRBJ2-4,NA,TRBV10-3,CAISDDGGLAKNIQYF,TGTGCCATCAGTGATGACGGGGGATTGGCCAAAAACATTCAGTACTTC